The TCR beta chain under discussion was sequenced for a study of T cells in localized non-small cell lung cancer (TCRdb year 2020). Looking at the study overall: The study examined T cell repertoires in under 300 patients with early-stage NSCLC and compared tumors with uninvolved tumor-adjacent lungs. Of the NSCLC patients, around 130 were male and approximately 110 were female, and the mean age was approximately 69 years. The cohort consisted of roughly 240 treatment-naive NSCLC patients whose localized lung tumors had been resected. General findings and caveats noted by the study authors: Uninvolved tumor-adjacent lung showed the highest T cell clonality, higher than tumor, which suggests more focused antigenic responses in the uninvolved tumor-adjacent lung. Higher T cell density in blood was associated with longer overall survival, whereas higher clonality in adjacent lung was associated with shorter survival. Because the study design was exploratory, TCR variables were selected using unadjusted p-values without false-discovery rate correction. Because multi-region sequencing of the tumors was not done, intratumor heterogeneity could not be ruled out. A median of about 55 of the top 100 tumor clones were detected in paired uninvolved adjacent lung, and 25 to 35 of these tumor clones were also found among the top 100 clones of the paired uninvolved adjacent lung.

At diagnosis, peripheral blood, uninvolved tumor-adjacent lung and tumor were collected and were preserved as a mix of fresh-frozen and FFPE material. For TCR repertoire profiling, blood samples were analyzed as peripheral blood mononuclear cells. To note about this clone: It lacks a known antigen. Base quality data are lacking; no much larger clone is found one base away.

V was cut back by 5 bases and J by 3 bases, leaving a gap of 20 bases between them. The germline V gene specifies KGHSH as CDR1 and LQKENI as CDR2. The cysteine opens and the phenylalanine closes a CDR3 of 16 amino acids. Left in the record is the CDR3 DNA by itself, 48 bases read in frame from the first base. The immunoSEQ Assay was used to sequence TCR beta CDR3 regions from DNA. As for the original processing: T cell density was computed as TCR beta template counts normalized to usable DNA estimated by amplifying housekeeping genes. Richness was estimated using the preseqR package, with extrapolation to 400,000 templates for PBMC samples and to 120,000 templates for tissue samples. Clonality was calculated as one minus Pielou's evenness. Tissue-enriched TCRs were identified through differential abundance testing performed on productive amino-acid clonotypes, with a minimum total count of 5 and an alpha of 0.1. Repertoire overlap between compartments was quantified with the Jaccard Index and Morisita Overlap Index. GLIPH grouped TCR beta CDR3s together with public tetramer-defined viral CDR3s, and a viral motif had to include at least three viral sequences and also show V-gene enrichment. TCRdb obtained this table from immuneACCESS and retained in-frame rearrangements with V and J assigned. These tables miss some clones; where compared with another copy, unresolved V genes account for less than half of the shortfall, and the remainder is unexplained. That table supplies the V and J calls and clone size; D and trimming were determined from the DNA. The sample table lists 40,000 or so clones, roughly 77% of them with a count of one. The ten largest make up 30% to 40% of the sample.

Sequences were derived from PBMCs, sampled before any cancer treatment. The TCR originated in a woman aged 35-75 years with stage II squamous cell lung carcinoma. Recombination joined TRBV18 with TRBJ2-7; the D region possibly corresponds to TRBD1 (6 bases align). At the DNA level, the sequence is TGTGCCAGCTCAGGAACAGTACAGGGCAACTTCTACGAGCAGTACTTC. Its product reads: CASSGTVQGNFYEQYF. The variable domain in full, with residues beyond the CDR3 obtained from the reference TRBV18 and TRBJ2-7 genes, is NAGVMQNPRHLVRRRGQEARLRCSPMKGHSHVYWYRQLPEEGLKFMVYLQKENIIDESGMPKERFSAEFPKEGPSILRIQQVVRGDSAAYFCASSGTVQGNFYEQYFGPGTRLTVT.